One sample yielded the 14 T cell receptor beta chains listed below, sequenced in a study of Ad26.COV2.S vaccination and SARS-CoV-2 variants. Treatment defined: around 19 received Ad26.COV2.S at low or high dose, single or two shots; roughly five received placebo; per-sample allocation not given. The study sampled participants on day 63 after the first vaccine or placebo injection. Libraries were prepared by immunoSEQ multiplex PCR; TCRdb keeps only in-frame clonotypes and omits some of them. The data show approximately 500,000 clones, around 88% seen once. Source: peripheral blood, taken in a trial of Ad26.COV2.S vaccine versus placebo. The receptors shown here come from a person between 18 and 60 years old who received the Ad26.COV2.S COVID-19 vaccine or a placebo.

This rearrangement joins TRBV7-3 to TRBJ2-7; no firm D call. Germline lookup yields CDR1 SGHTA and CDR2 FQGTGA. V was clipped by 5 bases and J by 3 bases, with 11 bases between them. The CDR3 has 13 residues. The CDR3 DNA follows: TGTGCCAGCAGCACCCCCGCCCACTACGAGCAGTACTTC. As protein: CASSTPAHYEQYF.

This clone came up once. The chain joins TRBV6-5 to TRBJ2-5, with 7 bases lining up with TRBD1. J was trimmed by 5 bases and V by 8 bases; bases with no gene match: 8. CDR3 length equals 13 residues. In germline, CDR1 is MNHEY, CDR2 SVGAGI. The CDR3 here is CASRRGPSETQYF. The CDR3 nucleotides are TGTGCCAGCCGTAGGGGGCCGTCTGAGACCCAGTACTTC.

The chain uses TRBV29-1 and TRBJ1-1; no clear D gene. This CDR3 is built from 14 residues. Germline assignment: CDR1 SQVTM and CDR2 ANQGSEA. The germline V and J ends were trimmed by 4 bases and 0 bases, with 12 bases remaining between them. CDR3 nucleotide sequence: TGCAGCGTTGGGAGGTTAGGCCTGAACACTGAAGCTTTCTTT. Amino acids: CSVGRLGLNTEAFF.

This chain connects TRBV6-2 or TRBV6-3 to TRBJ2-4; D is unclear. Germline CDR1 MNHEY, CDR2 SVGEGT. The CDR3 totals 16 residues. The ends were cut back, 5 bases at V and 1 base at J, with 15 bases in the middle. The CDR3 sequence: CASSPGLPRAKNIQYF. The CDR3 DNA sequence: TGTGCCAGCAGTCCCGGATTACCCCGGGCCAAAAACATTCAGTACTTC.

The chain links TRBV9 to TRBJ2-7, with D unclear. Trimming left V 3 bases short and J 3 bases short, with 10 bases between. There are 13 residues in the CDR3. Germline CDR1 reads SGDLS; CDR2 reads YYNGEE. CDR3 sequence: CASSALDGYEQYF. As DNA, the CDR3 is TGTGCCAGCAGCGCGTTGGACGGCTACGAGCAGTACTTC.

The rearrangement links TRBV6-6 to TRBJ1-5; TRBD1 is a possible D gene (5 bases). Germline assignment: CDR1 MNHNY and CDR2 SVGAGI (reference sequence). The V end lost 7 bases, the J end lost 2 bases, and 12 bases lay between the germline ends. The CDR3 is made up of 14 amino acids. CDR3 protein: CASTPWGGNQPQHF. CDR3 nucleotides: TGTGCCAGCACCCCCTGGGGGGGCAATCAGCCCCAGCATTTT.

The rearrangement links TRBV6-1 to TRBJ1-5, with a tentative D call TRBD1 (5 bases). The ends were cut back, 1 base at V and 4 bases at J, with 11 bases in the middle. The CDR3 contains 15 residues. CDR1 MNHNS and CDR2 SASEGT come from the germline V gene. The DNA for the CDR3 is TGTGCCAGCAGTGAAGGGGGGGGGTGGAATCAGCCCCAGCATTTT. It specifies CASSEGGGWNQPQHF.

The chain joins TRBV13 to TRBJ1-2; weak D call: TRBD1 (5 bases). This CDR3 region has 17 residues. The V gene's germline CDR1 is PRHDT and CDR2 FYEKMQ (reference sequence). The ends were cut back, 2 bases at V and 2 bases at J, with 18 bases in the middle. Here the CDR3 DNA reads TGTGCCAGCAGCTTATTTGGGGACCGAGAACGAAACTATGGCTACACCTTC. Encoded protein: CASSLFGDRERNYGYTF. The variable domain in full, completed from reference TRBV13 and TRBJ1-2, reads AAGVIQSPRHLIKEKRETATLKCYPIPRHDTVYWYQQGPGQDPQFLISFYEKMQSDKGSIPDRFSAQQFSDYHSELNMSSLELGDSALYFCASSLFGDRERNYGYTFGSGTRLTVV.

This chain connects TRBV6-5 to TRBJ2-6; D remains unclear. Germline V CDR1 and CDR2: MNHEY, SVGAGI. The CDR3 loop spans 15 amino acids. V was pared by 0 bases and J by 0 bases, with 3 bases between. The CDR3 loop reads CASSYSNSGANVLTF. The CDR3 coding sequence is TGTGCCAGCAGTTACTCGAACTCTGGGGCCAACGTCCTGACTTTC.

The chain couples TRBV6-5 to TRBJ1-1; 8 nucleotides match TRBD1. From germline, CDR1 is MNHEY and CDR2 SVGAGI. V lost 5 bases and J lost 7; bases outside the gene matches: 6. CDR3 length equals 13 residues. The CDR3 DNA reads as TGTGCCAGCAGTATAGACAGGGGCCATGAAGCTTTCTTT. The encoded protein is CASSIDRGHEAFF.

This chain connects TRBV6-2 or TRBV6-3 to TRBJ1-1, with 8 positions matching TRBD1. Looked up from germline, CDR1 is MNHEY and CDR2 is SVGEGT. The CDR3 runs to 15 residues. With V trimmed by 6 bases and J by 4 bases, 10 bases remained unmatched. CDR3 sequence (DNA): TGTGCCAGCAGCAACAGGGGGGGGTTGGGCACTGAAGCTTTCTTT. Translated, it gives CASSNRGGLGTEAFF.

In its sample, this clone was seen once. The rearrangement joins TRBV12-3 or TRBV12-4 to TRBJ2-1; no firm D call. V lost 6 bases and J 4 bases, leaving 7 bases between the germline ends. This CDR3 has 12 residues. CDR3 coding DNA: TGTGCCAGCAGGCTGGATTACAATGAGCAGTTCTTC. This codes for CASRLDYNEQFF.

The gene calls are TRBV30 and TRBJ2-4; 7 bases fit TRBD1. Germline CDR1 GTSNPN, CDR2 SVGIG (reference sequence). The CDR3 covers 14 residues. With 2 bases clipped from V and 3 bases from J, the junction kept 4 bases outside the gene matches. This CDR3 reads CAWSQGEGKNIQYF. The CDR3, as DNA: TGTGCCTGGAGTCAGGGGGAAGGCAAAAACATTCAGTACTTC.

The rearrangement joins TRBV9 to TRBJ2-7; 7 nucleotides align to TRBD1. After removal of 3 bases from V and 5 bases from J, the junction contained 17 bases not matched to a gene. The length of the CDR3 is 17 residues. CDR1 is SGDLS and CDR2 is YYNGEE in the germline V gene. CDR3 in amino acids: CASSATGSTGVSNEQYF. In DNA form, the CDR3 reads TGTGCCAGCAGCGCGACGGGCTCAACAGGGGTTTCCAACGAGCAGTACTTC.